This TCR beta chain stems from a study of control samples from healthy donors and cancer patients (dated by TCRdb to 2020 to 2022). Libraries came from the immunoSEQ multiplex PCR assay. As stored in TCRdb, this immuneACCESS dataset retains in-frame rearrangements with V and J assigned. A fraction of the clones does not appear; measured against another copy, unresolved V genes explain less than half of the discrepancy, and the remainder lacks a known reason. The sample table shows about 94,000 clones, and 90% are seen once. The ten largest clones take up under 4% of the sample. The junction shows trimming of 3 bases on V and 7 bases on J, and the gene matches do not reach 4 bases of it. CDR1 and CDR2 were assigned from the germline V gene (reference sequence) as LNHDA and SQIVND. The CDR3 measures 14 amino acids from cysteine to phenylalanine. Kept here is only the CDR3 DNA, which spans 42 bases and is read in frame from base 1.

With regard to this clone: Its antigen is unknown. Base-call qualities are not available, and no considerably larger clone is one nucleotide away.

This receptor was obtained from a woman aged 18-35 years in good health. The chain couples TRBV19 to TRBJ1-3, with TRBD1 identical over 9 junction bases. Sequenced sample: blood. The DNA sequence is given as TGTGCCAGTAGTATTGGGACAGGGAGGAACACCATATATTTT. This is translated as CASSIGTGRNTIYF.